What follows are 32 T cell receptor beta chains derived from one specimen sequenced in a study of cytomegalovirus exposure and HLA in healthy donors. PCR amplification relied on 60 Vbeta primers (plus 13 Jbeta primers). Sequencing was performed with immunoSEQ multiplex PCR; in TCRdb, only in-frame clones are kept and a portion is missing. The table for this sample gives 20,000 to 25,000 clones. Sequencing was carried out using PBMCs. Every receptor here comes from a male donor in good health and CMV-seropositive.

This chain links TRBV5-1 with TRBJ1-4, with 8 nucleotides matching TRBD1. The CDR3 totals 16 residues. After removal of 1 base from V and 0 bases from J, the junction contained 2 bases not matched to a gene. The germline gives CDR1 SGHRS, CDR2 YFSETQ. The chain's CDR3 is CASSLTGGATNEKLFF. The CDR3, as DNA: TGCGCCAGCAGCTTGACAGGGGGGGCAACTAATGAAAAACTGTTTTTT.

The V gene is TRBV18, the J gene TRBJ1-1; weak D call: TRBD1 (5 bases). Germline assignment: CDR1 KGHSH and CDR2 LQKENI. The CDR3 loop spans 16 amino acids. V was shortened by 0 bases and J by 1 base, with 12 bases between the two germline ends. The CDR3, as DNA: TGTGCCAGCTCACCACCGGCAGGGTATGGGAACACTGAAGCTTTCTTT. As protein: CASSPPAGYGNTEAFF.

J is TRBJ2-5 and V is TRBV30; D not resolved. CDR3 size: 12 residues. Germline V gene lookup returns CDR1 GTSNPN and CDR2 SVGIG (reference sequence). V dropped 0 bases and J dropped 3 bases, with 5 bases sitting between them. DNA of the CDR3: TGTGCCTGGAGTGTACAGAAAGAGACCCAGTACTTC. It is translated as CAWSVQKETQYF.

This clone is classed as medium-sized by frequency. The genes are TRBV6-1 and TRBJ1-3; TRBD1 aligns across 7 bases. V dropped 0 bases and J dropped 4; count of bases not matched to a gene: 3. Germline V gene data show CDR1 as MNHNS and CDR2 as SASEGT. The CDR3 length is 15 residues. The DNA for the CDR3 is TGTGCCAGCAGTGAAGCGAAGGGGGCAGGAAACACCATATATTTT. Translating gives CASSEAKGAGNTIYF.

The V call is TRBV28, the J call TRBJ1-5, with D hard to call. There are 14 residues in the CDR3. Germline CDR1 reads MDHEN; CDR2 reads SYDVKM. The V end was cut by 2 bases, the J end by 5 bases, with 10 bases between. In nucleotides, the CDR3 is TGTGCCAGCAGTTTAATCCGGGAAGATCAGCCCCAGCATTTT. Translation gives CASSLIREDQPQHF.

The rearrangement joins TRBV7-2 to TRBJ1-5; 7 bases map to TRBD1. The CDR3 consists of 15 residues. V shed 5 bases, J shed 4 bases, and the junction held 8 bases outside the gene matches. Germline V CDR1 and CDR2: SGHTA, FQGNSA. The CDR3 nucleotides are TGTGCCAGCAGCCCTGCGACAGGGCGGAATCAGCCCCAGCATTTT. Translated: CASSPATGRNQPQHF. Supplemented by reference TRBV7-2 and TRBJ1-5, the full variable domain reads GAGVSQSPSNKVTEKGKDVELRCDPISGHTALYWYRQSLGQGLEFLIYFQGNSAPDKSGLPSDRFSAERTGGSVSTLTIQRTQQEDSAVYLCASSPATGRNQPQHFGDGTRLSIL.

The chain uses TRBV7-9 and TRBJ1-1, with TRBD1 as a possible D gene (5 bases). This CDR3 has 14 residues. Germline assignment: CDR1 SEHNR and CDR2 FQNEAQ (reference sequence). V was clipped by 5 bases and J by 3 bases, with 13 bases between them. This CDR3 is CASSLPGGDTEAFF. DNA for the CDR3: TGTGCCAGCAGCCTTCCGGGGGGGGACACTGAAGCTTTCTTT.

V and J are TRBV6-5 and TRBJ2-1; 7 bases align to TRBD1. The CDR3 loop spans 14 amino acids. Unmatched junction bases numbered 4, after V lost 4 bases and J lost 4 bases. The V gene's germline CDR1 is MNHEY and CDR2 SVGAGI. The CDR3 is CASSSWDSYNEQFF. Here the CDR3 DNA reads TGTGCCAGCAGTTCCTGGGACAGTTACAATGAGCAGTTCTTC.

The chain combines TRBV10-3 with TRBJ2-7; 9 bases match TRBD1. CDR3 size: 17 residues. The V and J ends lost 0 bases and 3 bases, in that order; junction bases with no gene match: 9. CDR1 and CDR2 from the germline V gene are ENHRY and SYGVKD. The CDR3 sequence is CAISESTPGTGIYEQYF. The CDR3 nucleotides are TGTGCCATCAGTGAGTCGACTCCCGGGACAGGGATCTACGAGCAGTACTTC.

The chain couples TRBV11-2 to TRBJ2-7, with 8 bases fitting TRBD1. V dropped 5 bases and J dropped 4; count of bases not matched to a gene: 13. CDR1 is SGHAT, CDR2 FQNNGV, per germline. The CDR3 is made up of 16 amino acids. The CDR3: CASSQPWAGGAYEQYF. CDR3 sequence (DNA): TGTGCCAGCAGCCAACCGTGGGCAGGGGGCGCGTACGAGCAGTACTTC.

This chain joins TRBV7-9 and TRBJ1-4; TRBD1 agrees at 7 bases. This CDR3 is built from 14 residues. The germline CDR1 and CDR2 sequences are SEHNR and FQNEAQ (reference sequence). Germline trimming cut 7 bases from V and 4 bases from J; bases unmatched to any gene: 6. CDR3 sequence: CASTSGTDNEKLFF. Written as DNA, the CDR3 is TGTGCCAGCACATCCGGGACAGATAATGAAAAACTGTTTTTT.

V and J are TRBV11-3 and TRBJ2-2, with a weak D call TRBD2 (6 bases). V was clipped by 5 bases and J by 10 bases, with 14 bases between them. Looked up from germline, CDR1 is SGHNT and CDR2 is YENEEA. The CDR3 contains 13 residues. Written as DNA, the CDR3 is TGTGCCAGCAGCCCGCGGGGCGTAGAGGAGCTGTTTTTT. Protein sequence: CASSPRGVEELFF. The full variable domain, its missing parts supplied by reference TRBV11-3 and TRBJ2-2, is EAGVVQSPRYKIIEKKQPVAFWCNPISGHNTLYWYLQNLGQGPELLIRYENEEAVDDSQLPKDRFSAERLKGVDSTLKIQPAELGDSAVYLCASSPRGVEELFFGEGSRLTVL.

The chain employs TRBV6-5 and TRBJ1-1; D gene unclear. V was shortened by 8 bases and J by 6 bases, with 10 bases between the two germline ends. The CDR3 is 11 amino acids. The V gene's germline CDR1 is MNHEY and CDR2 SVGAGI. CDR3 nucleotides: TGTGCCAGCTGGGCAGGATCTGAAGCTTTCTTT. This encodes CASWAGSEAFF.

V is TRBV28 and J is TRBJ2-7, with unresolved D. Trimming shortened V by 7 bases and J by 1 base, and 8 bases separated the two germline ends. CDR3 length: 12 amino acids. Per the germline V gene, CDR1 is MDHEN and CDR2 is SYDVKM. CDR3 in amino acids: CASTETSYEQYF. The DNA of the CDR3 is TGTGCCAGCACAGAGACTTCCTACGAGCAGTACTTC.

V is TRBV30 and J is TRBJ2-5; 10 bases map to TRBD1. The end of the DNA is better explained by TRBJ2-7, so the J call may be wrong. From germline, CDR1 is GTSNPN and CDR2 SVGIG (reference sequence). The CDR3 contains 13 residues. The CDR3 DNA is TGTGCCTGGAGTGGGACAGGGGGTTACGAGCAGTACTTC. Translated: CAWSGTGGYEQYF.

The chain has TRBV6-1 and TRBJ2-1; D possibly corresponds to TRBD1 (5 bases). V lost 8 bases, J lost 5 bases, and 16 bases lay in between. The CDR3 sequence is 14 residues long. Germline V gene lookup returns CDR1 MNHNS and CDR2 SASEGT. The CDR3 sequence is CASLGRQYDNEQFF. The CDR3 bases are TGTGCCAGCTTGGGTCGACAGTACGACAATGAGCAGTTCTTC.

The CDR3, as DNA: TGTGCCAGCAAAAGGACAGGTACTGGAAACACCATATATTTT. This codes for CASKRTGTGNTIYF. The rearrangement uses TRBV6-1 and TRBJ1-3; 7 bases are shared with TRBD1. CDR3 size: 14 residues. V lost 7 bases, J lost 2 bases, and 5 bases stayed unmatched. The V gene's germline CDR1 is MNHNS and CDR2 SASEGT.

J is TRBJ2-2 and V is TRBV6-5; D gene ambiguous. The CDR3 spans 12 residues. Germline V gene lookup returns CDR1 MNHEY and CDR2 SVGAGI. V was clipped by 8 bases and J by 1 base, with 5 bases between them. CDR3 sequence: CASFQNTGELFF. The CDR3 nucleotides are TGTGCCAGCTTCCAGAACACCGGGGAGCTGTTTTTT.

The chain couples TRBV18 to TRBJ1-2; TRBD1 is a possible D gene (5 bases). V shed 3 bases and J shed 3 bases, with 8 bases lying between them. CDR1 KGHSH and CDR2 LQKENI come from the germline V gene. The length of the CDR3 is 13 residues. CDR3 DNA sequence: TGTGCCAGCTCACCGGACATTGACTATGGCTACACCTTC. This encodes CASSPDIDYGYTF.

This chain joins TRBV7-6 and TRBJ2-7; TRBD1 is a possible D gene (5 bases). The CDR3 is 16 residues long. Between the trimmed V and J ends, which lost 1 base and 0 bases, there was a span of 13 bases. The germline gives CDR1 SGHVS, CDR2 FNYEAQ. The CDR3 region is CASSLEVTAASYEQYF. CDR3 DNA: TGTGCCAGCAGCTTAGAAGTGACAGCCGCCTCCTACGAGCAGTACTTC.

The chain joins TRBV27 to TRBJ1-2; D gene ambiguous. The CDR3 loop spans 14 amino acids. Trimming left V 2 bases short and J 8 bases short, with 15 bases between. Germline V gene sequence: CDR1 MNHEY, CDR2 SMNVEV (reference sequence). The CDR3 sequence: CASSLEEGRGGYTF. CDR3 sequence (DNA): TGTGCCAGCAGTTTAGAGGAAGGGAGAGGCGGCTACACCTTC.

The genes are TRBV6-6 and TRBJ1-1; the D gene is possibly TRBD1 (5 bases). The CDR3 totals 14 residues. The V end lost 3 bases, the J end lost 6 bases, and 14 bases lay between the germline ends. Germline assignment: CDR1 MNHNY and CDR2 SVGAGI (reference sequence). CDR3 bases: TGTGCCAGCAGTTATCGGGGGGTGGGCGCTGAAGCTTTCTTT. Translated, it gives CASSYRGVGAEAFF.

The V and J genes are TRBV15 and TRBJ2-2, with a weak D call TRBD2 (5 bases). This CDR3 contains 10 residues. Germline loops: CDR1 LNHNV, CDR2 YYDKDF (reference sequence). V lost 5 bases, J lost 16 bases, and 11 bases lay in between. This chain's CDR3 is CATSETTPFF. In DNA, the CDR3 is TGTGCCACCAGCGAGACTACCCCGTTTTTT.

The J gene is TRBJ2-5, the V gene TRBV29-1, with 8 bases aligning to TRBD1. Looked up from germline, CDR1 is SQVTM and CDR2 is ANQGSEA. The CDR3 runs 14 residues. J was trimmed by 5 bases and V by 0 bases; bases with no gene match: 5. CDR3: CSVEDWTGMETQYF. Written as DNA, the CDR3 is TGCAGCGTTGAAGACTGGACAGGGATGGAGACCCAGTACTTC.

This chain joins TRBV9 and TRBJ2-1, with 8 bases that match TRBD2. Germline V gene data show CDR1 as SGDLS and CDR2 as YYNGEE. This CDR3 is 14 amino acids long. With 2 bases clipped from V and 5 bases from J, the junction kept 3 bases outside the gene matches. The CDR3 sequence is CASSVSGGNNEQFF. The CDR3 region has the DNA TGTGCCAGCAGCGTCTCGGGGGGGAACAATGAGCAGTTCTTC.

J is TRBJ2-5 and V is TRBV2, with D possibly TRBD2 on 5 matching bases. The germline gives CDR1 SNHLY, CDR2 FYNNEI. Trimming pared 10 bases from V and 8 bases from J, leaving 23 bases between. The CDR3 sequence is 14 residues long. The CDR3 here is CATRLERTEGTQYF. In DNA form, the CDR3 reads TGTGCCACCCGTTTGGAGAGGACCGAGGGCACCCAGTACTTC. Looking up the rest from reference TRBV2 and TRBJ2-5 gives the full variable domain: EPEVTQTPSHQVTQMGQEVILRCVPISNHLYFYWYRQILGQKVEFLVSFYNNEISEKSEIFDDQFSVERPDGSNFTLKIRSTKLEDSAMYFCATRLERTEGTQYFGPGTRLLVL.

The chain employs TRBV18 and TRBJ2-7; maybe TRBD2 (6 bases). Germline loops: CDR1 KGHSH, CDR2 LQKENI. This CDR3 region has 13 residues. Between the trimmed V and J ends, which lost 3 bases and 3 bases, there was a span of 9 bases. The CDR3 nucleotides are TGTGCCAGCTCACCTGCCGGGAGCTACGAGCAGTACTTC. Protein: CASSPAGSYEQYF.

This sequence joins TRBV4-1 and TRBJ2-7; 8 bases match TRBD1. The ends lost 0 bases at V and 4 bases at J; junction bases unmatched: 11. The CDR3 consists of 17 residues. CDR1 and CDR2 from the germline V gene are MGHRA and YSYEKL. The CDR3 loop reads CASSQDLPGTGYYEQYF. DNA for the CDR3: TGCGCCAGCAGCCAAGACTTACCCGGGACAGGCTATTACGAGCAGTACTTC.

About this clone itself: At one end, the junction sequence differs from germline, possibly due to a read error. V is TRBV7-7 and J is TRBJ2-5, with a tentative D call TRBD2 (6 bases). CDR1 SSHAT and CDR2 FNYEAQ come from the germline V gene (reference sequence). The CDR3 loop spans 14 amino acids. The CDR3 here is CASSLDGSQETQYF. CDR3 sequence (DNA): TGTGCTAGCAGCTTAGACGGGAGCCAAGAGACCCAGTACTTC.

This rearrangement joins TRBV7-2 to TRBJ2-7, with 14 bases fitting TRBD2. CDR3 length: 17 residues. V shed 4 bases and J 2 bases; nucleotides not matched to a gene: 7. Looked up from germline, CDR1 is SGHTA and CDR2 is FQGNSA. CDR3 sequence (DNA): TGTGCCAGCAGCTCGGGGACTAGCGGGAGCTCCGCCTACGAGCAGTACTTC. This sequence encodes CASSSGTSGSSAYEQYF.

V and J are TRBV6-1 and TRBJ1-6; D is perhaps TRBD1 (5 bases). The CDR3 extends over 15 amino acids. V was shortened by 9 bases and J by 10 bases, with 22 bases between the two germline ends. Looked up from germline, CDR1 is MNHNS and CDR2 is SASEGT. The CDR3 sequence is CASTFGGGGNSPLHF. The DNA for the CDR3 is TGTGCCAGTACCTTCGGAGGTGGGGGGAACTCACCCCTCCACTTT.

The chain recombines TRBV2 with TRBJ2-7; D call uncertain. Germline values: CDR1 SNHLY, CDR2 FYNNEI. V was shortened by 0 bases and J by 6 bases, with 15 bases between the two germline ends. The CDR3 loop spans 15 amino acids. CDR3 residues: CASSEALPGPLEQYF. CDR3 sequence (DNA): TGTGCCAGCAGTGAAGCGCTTCCAGGTCCGCTCGAGCAGTACTTC.